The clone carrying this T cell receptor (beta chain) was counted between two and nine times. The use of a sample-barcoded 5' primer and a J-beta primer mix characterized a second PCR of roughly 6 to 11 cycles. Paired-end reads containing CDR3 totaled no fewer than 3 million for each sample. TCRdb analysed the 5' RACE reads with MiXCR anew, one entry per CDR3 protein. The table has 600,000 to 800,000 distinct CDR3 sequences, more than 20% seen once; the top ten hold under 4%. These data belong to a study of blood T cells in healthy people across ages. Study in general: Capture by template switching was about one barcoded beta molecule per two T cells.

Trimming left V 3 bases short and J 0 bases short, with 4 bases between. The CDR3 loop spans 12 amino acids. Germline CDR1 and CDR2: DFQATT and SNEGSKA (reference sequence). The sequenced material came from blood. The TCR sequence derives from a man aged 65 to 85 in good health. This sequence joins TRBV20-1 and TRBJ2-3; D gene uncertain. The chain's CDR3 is CSASPSTDTQYF. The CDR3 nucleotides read TGCAGTGCTAGTCCGAGCACAGATACGCAGTATTTT.